The next 23 T cell receptor beta chains were all read from a single sample in a study of cytomegalovirus exposure and HLA in healthy donors. 60 Vbeta and 13 Jbeta primers were used in PCR. The method was immunoSEQ multiplex PCR; TCRdb's version includes in-frame clones alone and lacks a portion of them. Here the sample spans 110,000 or so clones, 82% being singletons. Sequencing input: PBMCs. All receptors come from a woman aged 18 to 35 in good health and CMV-seronegative.

The table lists this clone with a count of one. This rearrangement joins TRBV6-1 to TRBJ2-1, with 7 bases matching TRBD1. Trimming removed 6 bases from V and 8 bases from J; junction bases left unmatched: 10. CDR1 is MNHNS and CDR2 is SASEGT in the germline V gene. The CDR3 length is 14 residues. Here the CDR3 reads CASRVQGSMDEQFF. Written as DNA, the CDR3 is TGTGCCAGCAGAGTACAGGGGAGTATGGATGAGCAGTTCTTC.

The DNA of the CDR3 is TGTGCCTGGATGGGGGGGATCGAGCAGTTCTTC. It codes for CAWMGGIEQFF. The chain links TRBV30 to TRBJ2-1; 7 positions agree with TRBD2. Germline-derived CDR1 and CDR2 are GTSNPN and SVGIG (reference sequence). With V trimmed by 4 bases and J by 10 bases, 4 bases remained unmatched. The CDR3 has 11 residues.

In this sample, this clone turned up once. This chain uses TRBV14 with TRBJ2-7; 7 nucleotides match TRBD1. The germline CDR1 and CDR2 sequences are SGHDN and FVKESK. V trimming: 3 bases; J trimming: 3 bases; junction bases outside the gene matches: 11. This CDR3 has 16 residues. As DNA, the CDR3 is TGTGCCAGCAGCCATTATATAACAGGGGATTACTACGAGCAGTACTTC. Amino acids: CASSHYITGDYYEQYF.

J is TRBJ1-1 and V is TRBV5-5, with 10 bases matching TRBD1. This CDR3 is built from 15 residues. In germline, CDR1 is SGHKS, CDR2 YYEKEE (reference sequence). The V segment lost 0 bases and the J segment 4 bases; nucleotides outside the gene matches: 3. The CDR3 loop is CASSLVWTGGTEAFF. The DNA for the CDR3 is TGTGCCAGCAGCTTGGTGTGGACAGGGGGCACTGAAGCTTTCTTT.

The chain recombines TRBV11-3 with TRBJ2-7, with 9 bases aligning to TRBD2. Germline trimming cut 4 bases from V and 7 bases from J; bases unmatched to any gene: 5. Germline V lookup: CDR1 SGHNT, CDR2 YENEEA. This CDR3 has 13 amino acids. The CDR3, as DNA: TGTGCCAGCAGCTCTCTAGCGGGACGTGAGCAGTACTTC. Its translation: CASSSLAGREQYF.

This clone turned up a few times. The chain links TRBV10-3 to TRBJ1-3; TRBD1 agrees at 10 bases. This CDR3 has 14 residues. The V and J ends lost 8 bases and 6 bases, in that order; junction bases with no gene match: 7. The germline V gene has CDR1 ENHRY and CDR2 SYGVKD. In nucleotides, the CDR3 is TGTGCCATCGGCCCCGGGACAGGGGTAAACACCATATATTTT. Protein: CAIGPGTGVNTIYF.

The chain is built from TRBV7-9 and TRBJ2-5, with unresolved D. The CDR3 sequence is 13 residues long. Trimming removed 2 bases from V and 5 bases from J, with 9 bases in between. The germline V gene has CDR1 SEHNR and CDR2 FQNEAQ (reference sequence). The CDR3 protein is CASSLLSWETQYF. The CDR3 nucleotides read TGTGCCAGCAGCTTACTATCGTGGGAGACCCAGTACTTC.

The V call is TRBV7-2, the J call TRBJ2-1; no clear D. The CDR3 contains 14 residues. V lost 4 bases and J lost 5, with 12 bases in between. Germline values: CDR1 SGHTA, CDR2 FQGNSA. The CDR3, as DNA: TGTGCCAGCAGCTCAAAAAACAAGAACAATGAGCAGTTCTTC. This gives the protein CASSSKNKNNEQFF.

To note about this clone: One end of the junction fails to match germline, which may point to a read error. The rearrangement uses TRBV28 and TRBJ1-1, with D tentatively TRBD1 (5 bases). CDR3 length equals 13 residues. Per the germline V gene, CDR1 is MDHEN and CDR2 is SYDVKM. This CDR3 is CASSFIGGAEDFF. The CDR3 nucleotides read TGTGCCAGCAGTTTTATCGGGGGAGCTGAAGATTTCTTT.

The genes are TRBV27 and TRBJ2-7; no definite D call. V lost 7 bases and J lost 2, with 15 bases in between. The germline V gene has CDR1 MNHEY and CDR2 SMNVEV (reference sequence). The CDR3 loop spans 14 amino acids. The CDR3 here is CASKRQVFPYEQYV. The CDR3 DNA is TGTGCCAGCAAAAGGCAGGTGTTCCCCTACGAGCAGTACGTC.

This chain uses TRBV6-1 with TRBJ1-2, with D perhaps matching TRBD1 (6 bases). CDR1 is MNHNS, CDR2 SASEGT, per germline. Between the trimmed V and J ends, which lost 2 bases and 6 bases, there was a span of 7 bases. There are 12 residues in the CDR3. The CDR3 DNA sequence: TGTGCCAGCAGTGAAACAGGGAATGGCTACACCTTC. Its protein is CASSETGNGYTF.

The J gene is TRBJ2-6, the V gene TRBV19; TRBD1 matches 10 bases. CDR1 is LNHDA, CDR2 SQIVND, per germline (reference sequence). CDR3 size: 19 residues. Trimming took 5 bases from V and 3 from J; bases not matched to a gene: 13. The CDR3 DNA reads as TGTGCCAGTAGTGCCCAACCGACAGGGGGCGTAATTGGGGCCAACGTCCTGACTTTC. This gives the protein CASSAQPTGGVIGANVLTF.

This chain joins TRBV28 and TRBJ2-5; the D gene is possibly TRBD2 (6 bases). The end of the DNA aligns better with TRBJ2-7, so the J call may be wrong. From germline, CDR1 is MDHEN and CDR2 SYDVKM. This CDR3 contains 14 residues. The CDR3 DNA follows: TGTGCCAGCAGTCCGGGACTCAACTCCTACGAGCAGTACTTC. It codes for CASSPGLNSYEQYF.

This clone turned up a few times. The gene calls are TRBV4-1 and TRBJ1-4; 8 bases fit TRBD1. Germline CDR1 MGHRA, CDR2 YSYEKL. The CDR3 totals 15 residues. V was pared by 3 bases and J by 5 bases, with 5 bases of the junction left unmatched. The CDR3 sequence: CASSQLTGVNEKLFF. The CDR3 coding sequence is TGCGCCAGCAGCCAGCTGACAGGGGTAAATGAAAAACTGTTTTTT.

This chain links TRBV2 with TRBJ2-7; weak D call: TRBD2 (5 bases). The V gene's germline CDR1 is SNHLY and CDR2 FYNNEI. The V gene lost 11 bases and the J gene lost 4 bases, with 15 bases spanning the gap. This CDR3 region has 12 residues. Here the CDR3 DNA reads TGTGCCGCCATGGGGAGTTCGTACGAGCAGTACTTC. As protein: CAAMGSSYEQYF.

This chain uses TRBV30 with TRBJ1-2, with TRBD1 as a possible D gene (6 bases). This CDR3 is built from 15 residues. V lost 2 bases, J lost 3 bases, and 16 bases lay in between. CDR1 is GTSNPN and CDR2 is SVGIG in the germline V gene (reference sequence). The CDR3 DNA follows: TGTGCCTGGAGTACCTCCTCAGGGGTTGACTATGGCTACACCTTC. Translation: CAWSTSSGVDYGYTF.

The V and J genes are TRBV4-1 and TRBJ2-2, with 12 bases that match TRBD2. Germline assignment: CDR1 MGHRA and CDR2 YSYEKL. With V trimmed by 0 bases and J by 4 bases, 12 bases remained unmatched. The CDR3 length is 20 residues. CDR3 residues: CASSQDRVGLAGYGTGELFF. DNA for the CDR3: TGCGCCAGCAGCCAAGATCGTGTAGGACTAGCGGGATACGGCACCGGGGAGCTGTTTTTT.

There are a few counts of this clone. This sequence joins TRBV6-5 and TRBJ1-4; D is undetermined. The germline CDR1 and CDR2 sequences are MNHEY and SVGAGI. The length of the CDR3 is 16 residues. Trimming pared 0 bases from V and 7 bases from J, leaving 15 bases between. The CDR3 sequence is CASSYSYQDGGEKLFF. CDR3 DNA sequence: TGTGCCAGCAGTTACTCGTACCAGGATGGTGGTGAAAAACTGTTTTTT.

By its share, this clone is medium-sized. The J gene is TRBJ1-5, the V gene TRBV19; perhaps TRBD1 as D (6 bases). Germline assignment: CDR1 LNHDA and CDR2 SQIVND (reference sequence). The CDR3 loop spans 14 amino acids. The V gene lost 9 bases and the J gene lost 0 bases, with 12 bases spanning the gap. The CDR3 sequence is CASRTANSNQPQHF. The CDR3 bases are TGTGCCAGCAGGACAGCTAATAGCAATCAGCCCCAGCATTTT.

This clone has only one observation. The chain carries TRBV19 and TRBJ1-4; no clear D gene. Germline CDR1 LNHDA, CDR2 SQIVND (reference sequence). The CDR3 spans 13 residues. V was trimmed by 6 bases and J by 6 bases, leaving 11 bases between them. In DNA form, the CDR3 reads TGTGCCAGTAGGTTGGGCACATATGAAAAACTGTTTTTT. It yields the protein CASRLGTYEKLFF.

The rearrangement links TRBV4-3 to TRBJ1-2; 7 bases agree with TRBD1. From germline, CDR1 is LGHNA and CDR2 YSLEER. This CDR3 has 14 residues. The V segment lost 4 bases and the J segment 4 bases; nucleotides outside the gene matches: 6. The CDR3 nucleotides read TGCGCCAGCAGCCTCGACAGGGTGGGCTATGGCTACACCTTC. Amino acids: CASSLDRVGYGYTF.

This sequence joins TRBV7-9 and TRBJ1-1, with D possibly matching TRBD1 (6 bases). V was trimmed by 5 bases and J by 4 bases, leaving 14 bases between them. Germline CDR1 is SEHNR and CDR2 is FQNEAQ (reference sequence). The CDR3 sequence is 14 residues long. Written as DNA, the CDR3 is TGTGCCAGCAGCCCGGGACACTTCCTCACTGAAGCTTTCTTT. It translates to CASSPGHFLTEAFF.

This chain links TRBV28 with TRBJ2-7; D ambiguous. There are 12 residues in the CDR3. Germline CDR1 is MDHEN and CDR2 is SYDVKM. Deletions cut 4 bases from V and 5 bases from J, with 9 bases between. CDR3 in amino acids: CASSSGSDEQYF. The CDR3 region has the DNA TGTGCCAGCAGTTCCGGGTCCGACGAGCAGTACTTC. Full variable domain (remainder filled in from reference TRBV28 and TRBJ2-7): DVKVTQSSRYLVKRTGEKVFLECVQDMDHENMFWYRQDPGLGLRLIYFSYDVKMKEKGDIPEGYSVSREKKERFSLILESASTNQTSMYLCASSSGSDEQYFGPGTRLTVT.